This record concerns one T cell receptor (beta chain) sequence. Its antigen is still unknown. This sample stems from a study of response to subunit inactivated influenza vaccine. Study-wide points: Authors suggested each seasonal flu vaccination may recruit only limited numbers of new T cells.

TCRdb re-called the RT-PCR reads with MiXCR, one entry per CDR3 protein. The sample holds under 200,000 distinct CDR3 sequences, about 12% seen once. This CDR3 is built from 16 residues. Germline V gene data show CDR1 as SGHVS and CDR2 as FNYEAQ. V dropped 6 bases and J dropped 3; count of bases not matched to a gene: 9. Separately, the same data were catalogued under a study of T cells expressing NK-cell markers. This second study says: Libraries used 5'RACE template switching adding universal primer site and UMIs. Sorted CD3+CD56+NKG2C+, CD3+CD56+NKG2C- and CD3+CD56-NKG2C+ T-cell subsets were beta-chain profiled. An anti-gamma-delta TCR antibody confined sorting to alpha-beta TCR T cells across several of the experiments. There were a handful of donors in whom these clonotypes also led the CD3+CD56-NKG2C+ fraction.

The sequenced sample was CD8+ T cells sorted from PBMCs, obtained 11 to 12 days after vaccination. The chain combines TRBV7-6 with TRBJ2-1; 9 bases match TRBD2. The TCR was taken from a man aged 45 to 65 who received an inactivated influenza vaccine. CDR3 sequence: CASSRSAGGNYNEQFF. The CDR3 nucleotides read TGTGCCAGCAGTCGATCTGCGGGGGGGAACTACAATGAGCAGTTCTTC. Full variable domain (remainder filled in from reference TRBV7-6 and TRBJ2-1): GAGVSQSPRYKVTKRGQDVALRCDPISGHVSLYWYRQALGQGPEFLTYFNYEAQQDKSGLPNDRFSAERPEGSISTLTIQRTEQRDSAMYRCASSRSAGGNYNEQFFGPGTRLTVL.